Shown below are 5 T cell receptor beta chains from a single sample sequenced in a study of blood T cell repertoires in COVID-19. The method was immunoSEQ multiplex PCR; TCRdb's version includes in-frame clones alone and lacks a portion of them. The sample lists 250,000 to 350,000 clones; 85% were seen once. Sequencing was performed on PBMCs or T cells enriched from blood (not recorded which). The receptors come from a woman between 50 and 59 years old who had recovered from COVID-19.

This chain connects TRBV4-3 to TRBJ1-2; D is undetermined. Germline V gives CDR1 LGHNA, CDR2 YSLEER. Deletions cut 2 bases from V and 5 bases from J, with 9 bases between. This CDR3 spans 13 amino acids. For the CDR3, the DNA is TGCGCCAGCAGCCAACAAAGACTATATGGCTACACCTTC. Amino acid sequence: CASSQQRLYGYTF.

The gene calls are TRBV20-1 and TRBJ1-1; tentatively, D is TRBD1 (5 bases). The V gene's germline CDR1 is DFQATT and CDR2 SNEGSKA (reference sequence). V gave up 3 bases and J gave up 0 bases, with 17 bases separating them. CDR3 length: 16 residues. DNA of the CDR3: TGCAGTGCTAGTGGCAGGGAAACTCTCTTGAACACTGAAGCTTTCTTT. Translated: CSASGRETLLNTEAFF.

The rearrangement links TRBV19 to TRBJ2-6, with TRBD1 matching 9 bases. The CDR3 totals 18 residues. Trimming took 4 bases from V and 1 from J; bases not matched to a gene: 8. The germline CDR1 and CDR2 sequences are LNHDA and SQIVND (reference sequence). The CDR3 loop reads CASSTGQGEGSGANVLTF. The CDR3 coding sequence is TGTGCCAGTAGTACGGGACAGGGAGAGGGATCTGGGGCCAACGTCCTGACTTTC.

The CDR3 bases are TGTGCCAGCAGTAGTCTCACAGGGGGATGCGCTGAAGCTTTCTTT. Translated, it gives CASSSLTGGCAEAFF. The chain couples TRBV11-1 to TRBJ1-1; the match to TRBD1 covers 8 bases. V lost 6 bases, J lost 6 bases, and 12 bases stayed unmatched. Per the germline V gene, CDR1 is SGHAT and CDR2 is FQDESV (reference sequence). This CDR3 is built from 15 residues.

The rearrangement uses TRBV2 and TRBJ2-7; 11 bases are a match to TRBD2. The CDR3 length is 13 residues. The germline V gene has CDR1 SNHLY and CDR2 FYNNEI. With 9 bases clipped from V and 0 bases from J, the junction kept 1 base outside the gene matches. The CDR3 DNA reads TGTGCCAGGGGACTAGCGGACTCCTACGAGCAGTACTTC. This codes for CARGLADSYEQYF.